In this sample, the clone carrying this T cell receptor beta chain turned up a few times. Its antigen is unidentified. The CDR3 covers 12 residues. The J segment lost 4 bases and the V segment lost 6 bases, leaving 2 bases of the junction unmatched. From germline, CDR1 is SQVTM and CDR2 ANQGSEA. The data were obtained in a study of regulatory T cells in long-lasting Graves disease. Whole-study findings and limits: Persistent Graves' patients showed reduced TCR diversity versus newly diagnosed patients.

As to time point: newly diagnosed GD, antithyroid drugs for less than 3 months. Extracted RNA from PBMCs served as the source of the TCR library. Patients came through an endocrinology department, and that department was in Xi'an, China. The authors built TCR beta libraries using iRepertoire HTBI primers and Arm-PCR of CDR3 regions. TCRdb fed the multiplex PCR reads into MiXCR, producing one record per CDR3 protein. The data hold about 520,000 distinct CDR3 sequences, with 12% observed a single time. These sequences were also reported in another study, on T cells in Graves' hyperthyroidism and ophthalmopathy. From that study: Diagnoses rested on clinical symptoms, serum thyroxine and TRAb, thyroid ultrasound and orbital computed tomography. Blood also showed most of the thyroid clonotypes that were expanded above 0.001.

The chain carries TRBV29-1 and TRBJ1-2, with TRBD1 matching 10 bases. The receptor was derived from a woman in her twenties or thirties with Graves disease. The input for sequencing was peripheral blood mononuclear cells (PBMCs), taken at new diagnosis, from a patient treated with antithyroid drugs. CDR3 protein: CSVGQGGYGYTF. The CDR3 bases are TGCAGCGTCGGACAGGGGGGCTATGGCTACACCTTC.